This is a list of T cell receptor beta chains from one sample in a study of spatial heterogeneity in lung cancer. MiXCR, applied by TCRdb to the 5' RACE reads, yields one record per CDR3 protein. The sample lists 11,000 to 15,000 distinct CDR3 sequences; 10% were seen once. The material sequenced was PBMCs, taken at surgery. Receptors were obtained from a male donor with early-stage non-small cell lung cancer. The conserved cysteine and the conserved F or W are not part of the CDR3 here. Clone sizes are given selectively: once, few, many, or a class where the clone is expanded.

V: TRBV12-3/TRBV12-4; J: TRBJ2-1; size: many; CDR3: ASSFLGQGARHNEQF
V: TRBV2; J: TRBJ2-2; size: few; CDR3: ASREGQHTGELF
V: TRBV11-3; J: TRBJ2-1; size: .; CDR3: ASSPSTSGTSYNEQF
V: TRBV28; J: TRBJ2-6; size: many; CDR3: ASSRLSGANVLT
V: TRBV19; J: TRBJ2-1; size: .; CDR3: ATSQTGQGLDEQF
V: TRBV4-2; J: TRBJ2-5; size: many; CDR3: ASSQAVRDVTQY
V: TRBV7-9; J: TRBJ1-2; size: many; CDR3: ASSLITGTGYGYT
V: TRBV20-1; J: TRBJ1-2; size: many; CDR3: SARAPGEGYT
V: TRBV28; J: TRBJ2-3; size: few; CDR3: ASSLLQGGDTQY
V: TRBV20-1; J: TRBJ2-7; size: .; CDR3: SARFQGYEQY
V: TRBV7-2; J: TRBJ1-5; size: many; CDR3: ASSWDRASNQPQH
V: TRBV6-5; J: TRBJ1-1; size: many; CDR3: ASSSQLQWDREAF
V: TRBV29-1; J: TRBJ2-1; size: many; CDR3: SAGQGNNEQF
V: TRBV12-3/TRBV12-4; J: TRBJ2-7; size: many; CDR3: ASSLPIGGEQY
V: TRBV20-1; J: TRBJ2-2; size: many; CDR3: SASFSNTGELF
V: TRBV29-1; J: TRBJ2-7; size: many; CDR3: SFRDSGEQY
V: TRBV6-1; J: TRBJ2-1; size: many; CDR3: ASNPLAGGRNEQF
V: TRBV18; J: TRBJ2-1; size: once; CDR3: ASSPPTAGDESEQF
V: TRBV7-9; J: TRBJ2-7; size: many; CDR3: ASSSTIYQLSYEQY
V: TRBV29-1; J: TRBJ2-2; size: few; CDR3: SARDRGAGELF
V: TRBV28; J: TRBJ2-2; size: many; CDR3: ATRSGNTGELF
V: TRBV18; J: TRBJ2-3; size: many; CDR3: ASSPSTDTQY
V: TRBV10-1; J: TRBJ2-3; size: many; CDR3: ASSEIGDTQY
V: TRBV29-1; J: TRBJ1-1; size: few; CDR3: SVEGGSWAEAF
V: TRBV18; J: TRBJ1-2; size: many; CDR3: ASSPSEALYGYT
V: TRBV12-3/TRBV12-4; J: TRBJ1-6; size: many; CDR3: ASSFRPGGHNSPLH
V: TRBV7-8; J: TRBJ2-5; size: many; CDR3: ASIVGLAGEKTQY
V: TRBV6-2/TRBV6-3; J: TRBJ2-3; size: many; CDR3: ASSYSFLGLAGHVEDTQY